What follows are 30 T cell receptor beta chains derived from one specimen sequenced in a study of cytomegalovirus exposure and HLA in healthy donors. This PCR relied on a set of 60 Vbeta primers and 13 Jbeta primers. Using immunoSEQ multiplex PCR, the repertoire was profiled, and TCRdb retains in-frame clones only, with some absent. The sample has about 120,000 clones, 76% seen once. Sequenced: PBMCs. These receptor sequences come from a young man in good health and CMV-seropositive.

Only a few counts were recorded for this clone. The chain couples TRBV15 to TRBJ1-1; perhaps TRBD1 as D (5 bases). The V end was cut by 0 bases, the J end by 6 bases, with 11 bases between. This CDR3 region has 14 residues. Germline V lookup: CDR1 LNHNV, CDR2 YYDKDF (reference sequence). CDR3 loop: CATSRDRGSAEAFF. In nucleotides, the CDR3 is TGTGCCACCAGCAGAGATCGGGGGAGCGCTGAAGCTTTCTTT.

V and J are TRBV5-6 and TRBJ2-7; the D gene is possibly TRBD1 (5 bases). This CDR3 region has 16 residues. V dropped 0 bases and J dropped 0 bases, with 13 bases sitting between them. Germline V gene data show CDR1 as SGHDT and CDR2 as YYEEEE. The CDR3 here is CASSLGVAGFSYEQYF. The DNA of the CDR3 is TGTGCCAGCAGCTTGGGGGTGGCAGGGTTCTCCTACGAGCAGTACTTC.

V is TRBV7-9 and J is TRBJ2-1; 8 nucleotides agree with TRBD2. The CDR3 sequence is 15 residues long. V shed 5 bases and J 1 base; nucleotides not matched to a gene: 4. Looked up from germline, CDR1 is SEHNR and CDR2 is FQNEAQ (reference sequence). The DNA for the CDR3 is TGTGCCAGCAGCCGAACGGGGGGGTCCTACAATGAGCAGTTCTTC. Protein product: CASSRTGGSYNEQFF.

The table lists this clone with a few counts. The chain is built from TRBV6-5 and TRBJ2-1; 12 bases align to TRBD2. Germline loops: CDR1 MNHEY, CDR2 SVGAGI. CDR3 size: 13 residues. Unmatched junction bases numbered 2, after V lost 11 bases and J lost 3 bases. The chain's CDR3 is CAGLAGSYNEQFF. The CDR3 bases are TGTGCCGGACTAGCGGGGAGCTACAATGAGCAGTTCTTC.

The genes are TRBV6-1 and TRBJ1-2, with D hard to call. This CDR3 has 16 residues. The germline V gene has CDR1 MNHNS and CDR2 SASEGT. V was shortened by 0 bases and J by 2 bases, with 13 bases between the two germline ends. CDR3 in DNA: TGTGCCAGCAGTGAAGCGCGGGGAGCGATGAACTATGGCTACACCTTC. Translation: CASSEARGAMNYGYTF.

The chain employs TRBV19 and TRBJ1-1; D possibly corresponds to TRBD1 (5 bases). The germline V and J ends were trimmed by 6 bases and 4 bases, with 9 bases remaining between them. CDR1 and CDR2 from the germline V gene are LNHDA and SQIVND (reference sequence). The CDR3 sequence is 12 residues long. Here the CDR3 reads CASRWGGTEAFF. For the CDR3, the DNA is TGTGCCAGTAGGTGGGGGGGCACTGAAGCTTTCTTT.

This clone occurred a few times. The J gene is TRBJ1-2, the V gene TRBV7-2; D not resolved. The germline V gene has CDR1 SGHTA and CDR2 FQGNSA. Between the trimmed V and J ends, which lost 7 bases and 1 base, there was a span of 13 bases. This CDR3 is 14 amino acids long. The CDR3 DNA sequence: TGTGCCAGCACTGACACCGGGATTAACTATGGCTACACCTTC. Translated: CASTDTGINYGYTF.

V usage is TRBV30 and J usage is TRBJ2-5; 7 nucleotides agree with TRBD2. Germline assignment: CDR1 GTSNPN and CDR2 SVGIG (reference sequence). This CDR3 is built from 11 residues. Losses at the gene ends were 3 bases for V and 7 bases for J; bases not matched to a gene: 2. The CDR3 loop is CAWSPGGTQYF. In DNA form, the CDR3 reads TGTGCCTGGAGCCCGGGAGGGACCCAGTACTTC.

The genes are TRBV7-2 and TRBJ2-7; TRBD2 agrees at 12 bases. Germline CDR1 and CDR2: SGHTA and FQGNSA. The CDR3 has 17 amino acids. J was trimmed by 0 bases and V by 5 bases; bases with no gene match: 8. In DNA form, the CDR3 reads TGTGCCAGCAGCACGATGACTAGCGGGGGCCCCTCCTACGAGCAGTACTTC. It codes for CASSTMTSGGPSYEQYF.

The J gene is TRBJ2-7, the V gene TRBV9; 13 bases agree with TRBD2. With 2 bases clipped from V and 7 bases from J, the junction kept 6 bases outside the gene matches. The CDR3 consists of 15 residues. The V gene's germline CDR1 is SGDLS and CDR2 YYNGEE. The CDR3 DNA sequence: TGTGCCAGCAGCGTTACGGGACTAGCGGGGTGGGAGCAGTACTTC. Translating gives CASSVTGLAGWEQYF.

The chain joins TRBV4-2 to TRBJ1-6; TRBD1 is a possible D gene (5 bases). The V and J ends lost 1 base and 1 base respectively, with 11 bases between them. Germline V gene data show CDR1 as LGHNA and CDR2 as YNFKEQ. The CDR3 extends over 17 amino acids. The CDR3 region has the DNA TGTGCCAGCAGCCAAGGAGGGGAGGCGTCCTATAATTCACCCCTCCACTTT. Translation: CASSQGGEASYNSPLHF.

The DNA of the CDR3 is TGTGCCAGCAGCCACATAGCGGGGTTCTCCCAAGAGACCCAGTACTTC. Translated, it gives CASSHIAGFSQETQYF. The rearrangement links TRBV7-2 to TRBJ2-5, with 8 bases identical to TRBD2. Germline V gene data show CDR1 as SGHTA and CDR2 as FQGNSA. V was clipped by 5 bases and J by 1 base; unmatched bases: 9. This CDR3 is built from 16 residues.

The chain is built from TRBV11-2 and TRBJ1-1; TRBD1 is a possible D gene (6 bases). This CDR3 spans 15 amino acids. V was cut by 4 bases and J by 0 bases, with 12 bases left in between. Germline V CDR1 and CDR2: SGHAT, FQNNGV. The DNA of the CDR3 is TGTGCCAGCAGCTGGAGCAGGGGAGTGAACACTGAAGCTTTCTTT. Its protein product is CASSWSRGVNTEAFF.

The chain uses TRBV7-3 and TRBJ2-3; TRBD2 matches 9 bases. Germline V gene lookup returns CDR1 SGHTA and CDR2 FQGTGA. The CDR3 covers 16 residues. The V and J ends lost 1 base and 6 bases, in that order; junction bases with no gene match: 8. This CDR3 reads CASSLSGGAGSDTQYF. The CDR3 nucleotides are TGTGCCAGCAGCTTAAGCGGGGGGGCTGGTTCTGATACGCAGTATTTT.

The rearrangement joins TRBV13 to TRBJ2-5; maybe TRBD1 (7 bases). Trimming removed 5 bases at V and 5 bases at J, with 15 bases between. The CDR3 totals 14 residues. The germline CDR1 and CDR2 sequences are PRHDT and FYEKMQ (reference sequence). Here the CDR3 DNA reads TGTGCCAGCAGCGCCAGGGGGGATCGGGAGACCCAGTACTTC. Translated: CASSARGDRETQYF.

The chain has TRBV9 and TRBJ2-1, with 7 bases identical to TRBD2. CDR3 size: 14 residues. Germline CDR1 and CDR2: SGDLS and YYNGEE. J gave up 1 base and V 4 bases, and 2 bases lay outside the gene matches. The CDR3 loop reads CASSLGGSYNEQFF. The DNA of the CDR3 is TGTGCCAGCAGCTTGGGGGGGTCCTACAATGAGCAGTTCTTC. The full variable domain, in which reference TRBV9 and TRBJ2-1 provide the parts outside the CDR3, is DSGVTQTPKHLITATGQRVTLRCSPRSGDLSVYWYQQSLDQGLQFLIQYYNGEERAKGNILERFSAQQFPDLHSELNLSSLELGDSALYFCASSLGGSYNEQFFGPGTRLTVL.

The CDR3 nucleotides are TGTGCCTGGAGTTTCACGCCACAATCCTACGAGCAGTACTTC. Translating gives CAWSFTPQSYEQYF. The chain joins TRBV30 to TRBJ2-7; no reliable D call. The CDR3 extends over 14 amino acids. CDR1 and CDR2 (germline): GTSNPN, SVGIG (reference sequence). The V end was cut by 2 bases, the J end by 1 base, with 12 bases between.

This clone turned up a few times. This chain connects TRBV6-5 to TRBJ1-4, with D unclear. The germline V and J ends were trimmed by 10 bases and 6 bases, with 21 bases remaining between them. From germline, CDR1 is MNHEY and CDR2 SVGAGI. The CDR3 covers 15 residues. The CDR3, as DNA: TGTGCCACCTCCCGGGTCGGGAGGGCTGATGAAAAACTGTTTTTT. This translates into CATSRVGRADEKLFF.

The chain has TRBV10-3 and TRBJ2-1, with 7 positions matching TRBD1. The CDR3 extends over 14 amino acids. Trimming at V came to 4 bases and at J to 4 bases, leaving 4 bases not matched to a gene. Germline CDR1 ENHRY, CDR2 SYGVKD. This chain's CDR3 is CAISGQGRYNEQFF. In DNA, the CDR3 is TGTGCCATCAGTGGACAGGGACGTTACAATGAGCAGTTCTTC.

J is TRBJ1-2 and V is TRBV5-1; 11 bases agree with TRBD1. Germline CDR1 is SGHRS and CDR2 is YFSETQ. The CDR3 spans 13 residues. The V gene end was trimmed by 4 bases and the J gene end by 6 bases; junction bases not matched to a gene: 2. The CDR3 loop reads CASSRGQGDGYTF. As DNA, the CDR3 is TGCGCCAGCAGCCGGGGACAGGGGGATGGCTACACCTTC.

A few counts support this clone. CDR3 sequence (DNA): TGTGCCAGCAGCGTAGACGCCCGGGAGACCCAGTACTTC. Amino acid sequence: CASSVDARETQYF. This chain links TRBV9 with TRBJ2-5; D is uncertain. The CDR3 length is 13 residues. Looked up from germline, CDR1 is SGDLS and CDR2 is YYNGEE. V was shortened by 0 bases and J by 5 bases, with 8 bases between the two germline ends.

The chain's CDR3 is CATSRVGGASTDTQYF. The CDR3 coding sequence is TGTGCCACCAGCAGAGTGGGGGGGGCAAGCACAGATACGCAGTATTTT. The chain is built from TRBV15 and TRBJ2-3; TRBD2 might be the D (7 bases). CDR3 size: 16 residues. Germline CDR1 is LNHNV and CDR2 is YYDKDF (reference sequence). V gave up 1 base and J gave up 0 bases, with 11 bases separating them. Looking up the rest from reference TRBV15 and TRBJ2-3 gives the full variable domain: DAMVIQNPRYQVTQFGKPVTLSCSQTLNHNVMYWYQQKSSQAPKLLFHYYDKDFNNEADTPDNFQSRRPNTSFCFLDIRSPGLGDTAMYLCATSRVGGASTDTQYFGPGTRLTVL.

J is TRBJ1-2 and V is TRBV4-1, with D unresolved. Germline loops: CDR1 MGHRA, CDR2 YSYEKL. V was cut by 3 bases and J by 5 bases, with 16 bases left in between. The CDR3 contains 15 residues. The chain's CDR3 is CASSHPKTDYYGYTF. Written as DNA, the CDR3 is TGCGCCAGCAGCCATCCCAAGACGGACTATTATGGCTACACCTTC.

The rearrangement uses TRBV11-2 and TRBJ2-5; D not resolved. Germline CDR1 is SGHAT and CDR2 is FQNNGV. V lost 1 base and J 2 bases, leaving 11 bases between the germline ends. The CDR3 spans 15 residues. The CDR3 spells CASSLVEIRQETQYF. For the CDR3, the DNA is TGTGCCAGCAGCTTAGTGGAGATACGGCAAGAGACCCAGTACTTC.

The chain recombines TRBV6-5 with TRBJ1-5; D may be TRBD1 (6 bases). This CDR3 contains 14 residues. Trimming left V 1 base short and J 9 bases short, with 13 bases between. Germline lookup yields CDR1 MNHEY and CDR2 SVGAGI. The CDR3 nucleotides are TGTGCCAGCAGTTACTGGCAGGGGAGGGGGCCCCAGCATTTT. It encodes CASSYWQGRGPQHF.

The V gene is TRBV27, the J gene TRBJ2-1; 10 bases agree with TRBD2. Unmatched junction bases numbered 4, after V lost 2 bases and J lost 3 bases. The CDR3 runs to 16 residues. Per the germline V gene, CDR1 is MNHEY and CDR2 is SMNVEV (reference sequence). CDR3 sequence (DNA): TGTGCCAGCAGTTTAGCCGGGACTAGCGTCTACAATGAGCAGTTCTTC. It translates to CASSLAGTSVYNEQFF.

The V call is TRBV7-9, the J call TRBJ2-7; the D is unclear. The CDR3 covers 15 residues. Germline values: CDR1 SEHNR, CDR2 FQNEAQ (reference sequence). The V end lost 1 base, the J end lost 0 bases, and 10 bases lay between the germline ends. CDR3 in amino acids: CASSLGPKTSYEQYF. CDR3 coding DNA: TGTGCCAGCAGCTTAGGTCCTAAAACCTCCTACGAGCAGTACTTC.

This chain connects TRBV4-1 to TRBJ2-7; the match to TRBD2 covers 11 bases. V dropped 3 bases and J dropped 8; count of bases not matched to a gene: 15. This CDR3 comprises 17 residues. Germline-derived CDR1 and CDR2 are MGHRA and YSYEKL. The CDR3 region is CASSQGAGTSGTLQQYF. In nucleotides, the CDR3 is TGCGCCAGCAGCCAGGGGGCCGGGACTAGCGGAACTCTCCAGCAGTACTTC.

The J gene is TRBJ1-6, the V gene TRBV28, with D uncertain. Germline V gene data show CDR1 as MDHEN and CDR2 as SYDVKM. V lost 2 bases and J 5 bases, leaving 7 bases between the germline ends. The CDR3 length is 14 residues. This CDR3 is CASSLVPDNSPLHF. CDR3 nucleotide sequence: TGTGCCAGCAGTTTAGTCCCCGATAATTCACCCCTCCACTTT.

This sequence joins TRBV19 and TRBJ2-5, with 12 bases identical to TRBD2. The DNA end is a closer match to TRBJ2-7, so the J assignment may be wrong. The CDR3 totals 16 residues. Germline V gene lookup returns CDR1 LNHDA and CDR2 SQIVND (reference sequence). CDR3 bases: TGTGCCAGAAGGACTAGCGGGGAGGCTTTCCCCTACGAGCAGTACTTC. Residues: CARRTSGEAFPYEQYF.